Below, 32 T cell receptor beta chains from the same sample are listed, as sequenced in a study of vaccination and CD4 T cells after COVID-19. No antigen has been assigned to these receptors. Researchers used the Oncomine TCR Beta short-read assay to sequence DNA from cultured CD4+ T cells. Each CDR3 protein gets one entry after TCRdb re-called the PCR reads with MiXCR. Of some 20,000 distinct CDR3 sequences in the sample, around 40% were seen once. This sample's treatment: approximately 9-day PBMC culture with coronavirus spike peptide pools or control peptides (ViraFEST assay). The sequences come from CD4+ T cells from blood, cultured in vitro, collected after SARS-CoV-2 vaccination. These receptors all come from a human donor who had recovered from COVID-19.

This chain connects TRBV19 to TRBJ2-7; 8 bases map to TRBD1. Per the germline V gene, CDR1 is LNHDA and CDR2 is SQIVND (reference sequence). The CDR3 is 14 residues long. The V gene end was trimmed by 6 bases and the J gene end by 1 base; junction bases not matched to a gene: 5. The CDR3 loop reads CASSPGQVSYEQYF. The CDR3 DNA is TGTGCCAGTAGCCCGGGACAGGTATCCTACGAGCAGTACTTC.

This clonotype was seen only a few times. This chain uses TRBV7-2 with TRBJ2-5, with 7 bases lining up with TRBD2. Germline assignment: CDR1 SGHTA and CDR2 FQGNSA. CDR3 length equals 14 residues. Trimming cost V 6 bases and J 1 base; bases outside gene matches: 5. CDR3 amino acids: CASSRQRGQETQYF. The CDR3 DNA reads as TGTGCCAGCAGTCGGCAGCGGGGCCAAGAGACCCAGTACTTC.

The J gene is TRBJ1-1, the V gene TRBV21-1; the table's D call of TRBD1 was not tested on the DNA. TRBV21-1 is termed a pseudogene. This CDR3 has 12 residues. In nucleotides, the CDR3 is TGTGTTACGGACAGGCTGGGCACTGAAGCTTTCTTT. Protein: CVTDRLGTEAFF.

V is TRBV5-1 and J is TRBJ1-5, with D tentatively TRBD1 (5 bases). The CDR3 runs to 15 residues. V lost 0 bases to trimming and J lost 4 bases, with 11 bases between them. Per the germline V gene, CDR1 is SGHRS and CDR2 is YFSETQ. This CDR3 reads CASSLEGNRNQPQHF. CDR3 DNA: TGCGCCAGCAGCTTGGAGGGGAATAGGAATCAGCCCCAGCATTTT.

The genes are TRBV6-1 and TRBJ1-6; D possibly corresponds to TRBD1 (6 bases). The CDR3 is 15 amino acids. The germline gives CDR1 MNHNS, CDR2 SASEGT. Trimming pared 6 bases from V and 6 bases from J, leaving 15 bases between. The CDR3 loop is CASREKTGSNSPLHF. The CDR3 bases are TGTGCCAGCAGAGAAAAAACAGGGTCTAATTCACCCCTCCACTTT.

There are a few counts of this clonotype. The CDR3 DNA is TGTGCCAGCAGCCCCGAGGGATTTTCTTTCTTT. Translated: CASSPEGFSFF. J is TRBJ1-1 and V is TRBV7-9; D is undetermined. The germline V gene encodes CDR1 SEHNR and CDR2 FQNEAQ (reference sequence). This CDR3 region has 11 residues. V was pared by 5 bases and J by 12 bases, with 13 bases between.

The chain combines TRBV7-2 with TRBJ1-5, with 8 bases matching TRBD1. The germline CDR1 and CDR2 sequences are SGHTA and FQGNSA. J lost 7 bases, V lost 0 bases, and 5 bases had no gene match. CDR3 size: 15 residues. CDR3 loop: CASSLAGQGRQPQHF. CDR3 coding DNA: TGTGCCAGCAGCTTAGCCGGACAGGGTAGACAGCCCCAGCATTTT.

The V and J genes are TRBV29-1 and TRBJ2-5, with 8 bases fitting TRBD2. Germline V CDR1 and CDR2: SQVTM, ANQGSEA. Trimming removed 7 bases from V and 5 bases from J; junction bases left unmatched: 6. The CDR3 totals 12 residues. CDR3 in DNA: TGCAGCGCGGGAGGGGGTTTGGAGACCCAGTACTTC. This encodes CSAGGGLETQYF.

V and J are TRBV5-1 and TRBJ1-2; D perhaps matches TRBD1 (6 bases). Germline CDR1 reads SGHRS; CDR2 reads YFSETQ. This CDR3 is 15 amino acids long. Trimming pared 0 bases from V and 5 bases from J, leaving 14 bases between. The CDR3 DNA follows: TGCGCCAGCAGCTTGGTGGCAGGGGAGTGGTATGGCTACACCTTC. Translated, it gives CASSLVAGEWYGYTF. The full variable domain, in which reference TRBV5-1 and TRBJ1-2 provide the parts outside the CDR3, is KAGVTQTPRYLIKTRGQQVTLSCSPISGHRSVSWYQQTPGQGLQFLFEYFSETQRNKGNFPGRFSGRQFSNSRSEMNVSTLELGDSALYLCASSLVAGEWYGYTFGSGTRLTVV.

Here the CDR3 DNA reads TGTGCCAGTAGTATAGGAACACTGGGGGTCGAGCAGTACTTC. Amino acids: CASSIGTLGVEQYF. The V gene is TRBV19, the J gene TRBJ2-7; D may match TRBD1 or TRBD2 (5 bases each). Trimming pared 1 base from V and 6 bases from J, leaving 13 bases between. Germline lookup yields CDR1 LNHDA and CDR2 SQIVND (reference sequence). CDR3 length equals 14 residues.

This clonotype occurred a few times. The chain combines TRBV10-3 with TRBJ2-5, with no clear D. CDR1 is ENHRY and CDR2 is SYGVKD in the germline V gene. The CDR3 is 13 residues long. V was trimmed by 1 base and J by 2 bases, leaving 5 bases between them. The CDR3 region has the DNA TGTGCCATCAGTGAGTTGCGGCAAGAGACCCAGTACTTC. The encoded protein is CAISELRQETQYF.

V is TRBV6-1 and J is TRBJ2-7, with 9 positions matching TRBD2. V trimming: 8 bases; J trimming: 3 bases; junction bases outside the gene matches: 8. This CDR3 is 14 amino acids long. Per germline, CDR1 MNHNS and CDR2 SASEGT. The CDR3 DNA reads as TGTGCCAGCGCTCAAAGGACTAGCGACTACGAGCAGTACTTC. Its protein product is CASAQRTSDYEQYF.

As to this clonotype: Likely a read error: the CDR3 ends without its conserved phenylalanine or tryptophan. The chain joins TRBV6-5 to TRBJ2-1; 11 positions agree with TRBD1. Germline V gene data show CDR1 as MNHEY and CDR2 as SVGAGI. This CDR3 is 17 amino acids long. J lost 2 bases, V lost 4 bases, and 7 bases had no gene match. CDR3 in amino acids: CASSSPGQGGPYNEQFY. CDR3 nucleotide sequence: TGTGCCAGCAGTTCGCCGGGACAGGGGGGACCCTACAATGAGCAGTTCTAC.

V is TRBV12-3 or TRBV12-4 and J is TRBJ2-1; 9 nucleotides align to TRBD2. The CDR3 has 15 residues. V shed 3 bases and J 4 bases; nucleotides not matched to a gene: 4. CDR3 loop: CASSLGSGGYNEQFF. The CDR3 coding sequence is TGTGCCAGCAGTTTGGGTAGCGGGGGATACAATGAGCAGTTCTTC.

By share, this clonotype ranks as medium-sized. The rearrangement links TRBV6-2 or TRBV6-3 to TRBJ1-1; no definite D call. The CDR3 runs 14 residues. Trimming removed 5 bases from V and 2 bases from J, with 12 bases in between. CDR1 and CDR2 from the germline V gene are MNHEY and SVGEGT. The CDR3 DNA reads TGTGCCAGCAGTCCGGTGGGCCCCAACACTGAAGCTTTCTTT. Translation: CASSPVGPNTEAFF.

The chain links TRBV5-6 to TRBJ1-6; TRBD1 might be the D (6 bases). CDR3 length equals 16 residues. V lost 4 bases and J lost 10, with 21 bases in between. Germline-derived CDR1 and CDR2 are SGHDT and YYEEEE. CDR3 coding DNA: TGTGCCAGCAGCCCAGATCGGGGGCGGCCCGGGTCACCCCTCCACTTT. Translating gives CASSPDRGRPGSPLHF.

CDR3 in DNA: TGTGCCAGCAGTGAAGTATGGGGACAGTCTTTCTCTGAAGCTTTCTTT. Its translation: CASSEVWGQSFSEAFF. The V and J genes are TRBV6-1 and TRBJ1-1; 7 bases are a match to TRBD1. The V segment lost 1 base and the J segment 6 bases; nucleotides outside the gene matches: 11. Per germline, CDR1 MNHNS and CDR2 SASEGT. CDR3 length equals 16 residues.

The chain carries TRBV7-6 and TRBJ1-2; D not certain. CDR1 is SGHVS, CDR2 FNYEAQ, per germline. This CDR3 has 16 amino acids. Trimming removed 1 base from V and 0 bases from J, with 12 bases in between. The CDR3 nucleotides read TGTGCCAGCAGCTTAGGGAAGACGGAGCCTAACTATGGCTACACCTTC. It specifies CASSLGKTEPNYGYTF.

J is TRBJ2-1 and V is TRBV19; a possible D gene is TRBD2 (6 bases). The CDR3 is made up of 15 amino acids. CDR1 is LNHDA, CDR2 SQIVND, per germline (reference sequence). V dropped 8 bases and J dropped 2 bases, with 16 bases sitting between them. The CDR3 DNA sequence: TGTGCCAGTCAGGATCGGCGGGGTACCTACAATGAGCAGTTCTTC. Translated, it gives CASQDRRGTYNEQFF.

The gene calls are TRBV6-1 and TRBJ2-7; tentative D call: TRBD2 (6 bases). This CDR3 comprises 14 residues. Per the germline V gene, CDR1 is MNHNS and CDR2 is SASEGT. V was clipped by 10 bases and J by 0 bases, with 16 bases between them. CDR3 sequence reads: CATRIAESSYEQYF. DNA for the CDR3: TGTGCCACCCGGATAGCGGAAAGCTCCTACGAGCAGTACTTC.

In its sample, this clonotype was seen once. This chain's CDR3 is CASSKESNTEAFF. The CDR3, as DNA: TGTGCCAGCAGTAAGGAGTCGAACACTGAAGCTTTCTTT. The chain links TRBV6-4 to TRBJ1-1, with D uncertain. Trimming stripped 5 bases from V and 1 base from J, with 8 bases between. Germline V gene sequence: CDR1 MRHNA, CDR2 SNTAGT. This CDR3 is built from 13 residues.

This clonotype was detected only a few times. The chain joins TRBV19 to TRBJ2-2, with 10 bases fitting TRBD2. Germline V gene sequence: CDR1 LNHDA, CDR2 SQIVND (reference sequence). The CDR3 extends over 15 amino acids. V lost 8 bases and J lost 6; bases outside the gene matches: 9. CDR3 in amino acids: CASAQREGTAGELFF. The CDR3 coding sequence is TGTGCCAGTGCACAGCGGGAGGGAACCGCCGGGGAGCTGTTTTTT. Combining the CDR3 with reference TRBV19 and TRBJ2-2 gives the whole variable domain DGGITQSPKYLFRKEGQNVTLSCEQNLNHDAMYWYRQDPGQGLRLIYYSQIVNDFQKGDIAEGYSVSREKKESFPLTVTSAQKNPTAFYLCASAQREGTAGELFFGEGSRLTVL.

V and J are TRBV28 and TRBJ2-1, with TRBD2 matching 8 bases. Germline assignment: CDR1 MDHEN and CDR2 SYDVKM. The trim removed 3 bases at V and 5 bases at J, leaving 6 bases unmatched. This CDR3 has 15 residues. The CDR3 protein is CASSFSGLGNNEQFF. CDR3 in DNA: TGTGCCAGCAGTTTCTCGGGACTAGGAAACAATGAGCAGTTCTTC.

V is TRBV21-1 and J is TRBJ1-1; TRBD1 is the table's D call, not checked against the DNA. TRBV21-1 is a listed pseudogene. The CDR3 consists of 15 residues. CDR3 bases: TGTGCCAGCAGCGGGGGGACAGAGGTAAACACTGAAGCTTTCTTT. This encodes CASSGGTEVNTEAFF.

This clonotype turned up a few times. V usage is TRBV27 and J usage is TRBJ1-1, with D maybe TRBD1 (5 bases). V was pared by 2 bases and J by 1 base, with 11 bases between. CDR1 and CDR2 from the germline V gene are MNHEY and SMNVEV (reference sequence). The CDR3 spans 15 residues. The CDR3 protein is CASSLTGLPNTEAFF. CDR3 DNA: TGTGCCAGCAGTTTAACAGGCTTACCGAACACTGAAGCTTTCTTT.

This chain connects TRBV7-3 to TRBJ2-5; 7 bases are shared with TRBD1. V was pared by 5 bases and J by 3 bases, with 12 bases of the junction left unmatched. This CDR3 is built from 16 residues. Germline-derived CDR1 and CDR2 are SGHTA and FQGTGA. This CDR3 is CASSLTPGTAEETQYF. CDR3 nucleotide sequence: TGTGCCAGCAGCCTCACACCCGGGACAGCTGAAGAGACCCAGTACTTC.

This clonotype turned up a few times. The rearrangement links TRBV6-1 to TRBJ1-6; D gene unclear. V was pared by 6 bases and J by 5 bases, with 20 bases between. The CDR3 contains 17 residues. CDR1 is MNHNS and CDR2 is SASEGT in the germline V gene. CDR3 in DNA: TGTGCCAGCAGACGAACTCTGACCCAGCCTAATAATTCACCCCTCCACTTT. Protein sequence: CASRRTLTQPNNSPLHF.

The rearrangement links TRBV20-1 to TRBJ2-7; no reliable D call. The V gene lost 1 base and the J gene lost 0 bases, with 10 bases spanning the gap. Germline CDR1 is DFQATT and CDR2 is SNEGSKA (reference sequence). This CDR3 region has 14 residues. The CDR3 protein is CSARGSVSSYEQYF. CDR3 DNA: TGCAGTGCTAGAGGGTCAGTTAGCTCCTACGAGCAGTACTTC.

By proportion, this clonotype is medium-sized. The rearrangement links TRBV7-9 to TRBJ1-6; 10 nucleotides line up with TRBD1. Germline V lookup: CDR1 SEHNR, CDR2 FQNEAQ (reference sequence). J lost 11 bases, V lost 1 base, and 2 bases had no gene match. CDR3 length: 14 residues. DNA for the CDR3: TGTGCCAGCAGCTTAGGGGGGACAGGGGCACCCCTCCACTTT. Translated: CASSLGGTGAPLHF.

This clonotype has a handful of counts. The chain employs TRBV11-2 and TRBJ2-5; tentatively, D is TRBD1 (6 bases). CDR1 SGHAT and CDR2 FQNNGV come from the germline V gene. The ends were cut back, 5 bases at V and 2 bases at J, with 9 bases in the middle. The CDR3 is 13 residues long. The CDR3 region is CASSPGHQETQYF. The CDR3 DNA follows: TGTGCCAGCAGCCCGGGACATCAAGAGACCCAGTACTTC.

This chain links TRBV7-2 with TRBJ2-7; D is unclear. The V end was cut by 1 base, the J end by 5 bases, with 12 bases between. CDR3 length: 14 amino acids. CDR1 and CDR2 (germline): SGHTA, FQGNSA. The CDR3 protein is CASSLEGMGDEQYF. CDR3 coding DNA: TGTGCCAGCAGCTTAGAGGGAATGGGCGACGAGCAGTACTTC.

This clonotype has more than one count but fewer than ten. The CDR3 DNA follows: TGCAGTGCTAGGGTTGACGGCAATGAAGCTTTCTTT. It is translated as CSARVDGNEAFF. The chain uses TRBV20-1 and TRBJ1-1, with D uncertain. Trimming left V 3 bases short and J 7 bases short, with 12 bases between. The CDR3 is 12 amino acids. CDR1 DFQATT and CDR2 SNEGSKA come from the germline V gene (reference sequence).